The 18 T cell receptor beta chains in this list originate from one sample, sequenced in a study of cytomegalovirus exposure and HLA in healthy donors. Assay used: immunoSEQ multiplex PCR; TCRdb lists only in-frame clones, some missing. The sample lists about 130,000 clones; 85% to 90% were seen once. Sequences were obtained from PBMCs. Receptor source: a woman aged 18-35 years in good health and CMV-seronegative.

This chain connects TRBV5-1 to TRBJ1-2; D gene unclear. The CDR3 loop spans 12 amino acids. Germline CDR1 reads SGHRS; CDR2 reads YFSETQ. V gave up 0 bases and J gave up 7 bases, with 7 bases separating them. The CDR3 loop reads CASSLGGSGYTF. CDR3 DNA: TGCGCCAGCAGCTTGGGAGGGTCTGGCTACACCTTC. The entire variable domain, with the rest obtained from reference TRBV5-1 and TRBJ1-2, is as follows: KAGVTQTPRYLIKTRGQQVTLSCSPISGHRSVSWYQQTPGQGLQFLFEYFSETQRNKGNFPGRFSGRQFSNSRSEMNVSTLELGDSALYLCASSLGGSGYTFGSGTRLTVV.

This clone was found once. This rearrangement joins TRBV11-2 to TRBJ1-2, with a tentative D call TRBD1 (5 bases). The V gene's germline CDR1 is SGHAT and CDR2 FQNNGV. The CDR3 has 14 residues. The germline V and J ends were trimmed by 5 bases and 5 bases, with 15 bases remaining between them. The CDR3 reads CASSTWGRGYGYTF. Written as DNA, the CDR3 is TGTGCCAGCAGCACTTGGGGTAGGGGATATGGCTACACCTTC.

The CDR3 loop is CASSFRTSGTGRLEQFF. The CDR3 DNA follows: TGTGCCAGCAGCTTCCGGACTAGCGGGACCGGGCGGTTAGAGCAGTTCTTC. V gene TRBV7-9 combines with J gene TRBJ2-1; 12 bases are a match to TRBD2. V lost 3 bases, J lost 10 bases, and 13 bases stayed unmatched. Germline V CDR1 and CDR2: SEHNR, FQNEAQ (reference sequence). The CDR3 has 17 amino acids.

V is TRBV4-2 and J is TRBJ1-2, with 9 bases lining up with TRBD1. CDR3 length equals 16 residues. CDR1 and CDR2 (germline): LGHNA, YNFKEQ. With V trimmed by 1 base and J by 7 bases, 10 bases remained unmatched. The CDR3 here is CASSQVFGQGFGGYTF. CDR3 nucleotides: TGTGCCAGCAGCCAAGTTTTCGGACAGGGGTTTGGTGGCTACACCTTC.

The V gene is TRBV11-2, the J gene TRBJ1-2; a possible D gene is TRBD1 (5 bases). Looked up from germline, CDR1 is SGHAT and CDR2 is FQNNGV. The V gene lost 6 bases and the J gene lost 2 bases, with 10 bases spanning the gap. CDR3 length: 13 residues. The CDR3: CASSSGRNYGYTF. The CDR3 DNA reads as TGTGCCAGCAGTTCAGGGCGAAACTATGGCTACACCTTC. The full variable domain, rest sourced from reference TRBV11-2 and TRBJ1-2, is EAGVAQSPRYKIIEKRQSVAFWCNPISGHATLYWYQQILGQGPKLLIQFQNNGVVDDSQLPKDRFSAERLKGVDSTLKIQPAKLEDSAVYLCASSSGRNYGYTFGSGTRLTVV.

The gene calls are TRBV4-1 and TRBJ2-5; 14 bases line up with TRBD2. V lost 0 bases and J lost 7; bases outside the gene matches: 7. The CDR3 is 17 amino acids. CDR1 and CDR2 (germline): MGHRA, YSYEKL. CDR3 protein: CASSQETSGGALVTQYF. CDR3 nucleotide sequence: TGCGCCAGCAGCCAAGAGACTAGCGGGGGGGCCCTGGTGACCCAGTACTTC.

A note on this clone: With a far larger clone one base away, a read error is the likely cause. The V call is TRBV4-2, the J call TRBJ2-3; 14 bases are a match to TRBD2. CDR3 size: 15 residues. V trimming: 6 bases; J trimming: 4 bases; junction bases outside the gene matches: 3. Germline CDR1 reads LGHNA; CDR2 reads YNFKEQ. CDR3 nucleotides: TGTGCCAGCAGAGAGACTAGCGGGGGGGCAGATACGCAGTATTTT. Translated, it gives CASRETSGGADTQYF.

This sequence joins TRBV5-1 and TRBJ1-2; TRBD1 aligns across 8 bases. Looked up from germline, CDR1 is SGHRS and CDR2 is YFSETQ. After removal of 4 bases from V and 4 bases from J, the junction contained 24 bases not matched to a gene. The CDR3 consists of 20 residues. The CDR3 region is CASSISVTGTGDGGFYGYTF. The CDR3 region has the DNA TGCGCCAGCAGCATTTCGGTTACCGGGACAGGCGACGGCGGCTTCTATGGCTACACCTTC.

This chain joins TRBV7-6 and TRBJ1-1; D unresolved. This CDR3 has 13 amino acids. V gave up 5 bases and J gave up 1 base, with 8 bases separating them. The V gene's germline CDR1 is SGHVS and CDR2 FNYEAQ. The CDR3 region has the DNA TGTGCCAGCAGCCAAAGCTGGAACACTGAAGCTTTCTTT. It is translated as CASSQSWNTEAFF.

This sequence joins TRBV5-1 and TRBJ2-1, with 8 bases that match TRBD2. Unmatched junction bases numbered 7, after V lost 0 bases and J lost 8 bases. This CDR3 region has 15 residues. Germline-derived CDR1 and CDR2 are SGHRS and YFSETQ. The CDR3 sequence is CASSLVGGAGDEQFF. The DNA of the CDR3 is TGCGCCAGCAGCTTGGTCGGGGGGGCTGGCGATGAGCAGTTCTTC.

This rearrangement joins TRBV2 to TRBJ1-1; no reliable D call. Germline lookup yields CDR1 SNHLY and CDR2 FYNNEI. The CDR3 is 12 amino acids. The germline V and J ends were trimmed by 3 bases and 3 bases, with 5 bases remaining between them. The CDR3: CASSDLHTEAFF. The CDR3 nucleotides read TGTGCCAGCAGTGATCTACACACTGAAGCTTTCTTT.

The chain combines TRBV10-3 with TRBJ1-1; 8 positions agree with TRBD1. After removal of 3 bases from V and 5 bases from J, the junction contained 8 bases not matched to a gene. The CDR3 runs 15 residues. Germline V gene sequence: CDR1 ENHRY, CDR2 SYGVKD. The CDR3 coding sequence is TGTGCCATCAGTGACCCAGGACAGGGTCGGACTGAAGCTTTCTTT. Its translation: CAISDPGQGRTEAFF.

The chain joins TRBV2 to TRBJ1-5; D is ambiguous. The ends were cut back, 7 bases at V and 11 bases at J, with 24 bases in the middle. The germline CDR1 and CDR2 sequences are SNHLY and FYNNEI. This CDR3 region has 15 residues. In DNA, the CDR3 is TGTGCCAGCACCGCGCCACCCATCGTCCTCTTATCCCAGCATTTT. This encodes CASTAPPIVLLSQHF.

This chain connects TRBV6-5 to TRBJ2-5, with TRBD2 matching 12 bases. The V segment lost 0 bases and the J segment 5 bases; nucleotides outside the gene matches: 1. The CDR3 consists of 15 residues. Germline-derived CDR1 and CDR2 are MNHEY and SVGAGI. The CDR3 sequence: CASSYSGTSGETQYF. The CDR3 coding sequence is TGTGCCAGCAGTTACTCCGGGACTAGCGGGGAGACCCAGTACTTC.

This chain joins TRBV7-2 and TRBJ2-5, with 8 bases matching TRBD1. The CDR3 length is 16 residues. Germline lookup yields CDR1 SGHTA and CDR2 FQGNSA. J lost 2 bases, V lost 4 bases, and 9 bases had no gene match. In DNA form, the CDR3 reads TGTGCCAGCAGCTACCCGCCAGGGGGCCTGCAAGAGACCCAGTACTTC. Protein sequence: CASSYPPGGLQETQYF.

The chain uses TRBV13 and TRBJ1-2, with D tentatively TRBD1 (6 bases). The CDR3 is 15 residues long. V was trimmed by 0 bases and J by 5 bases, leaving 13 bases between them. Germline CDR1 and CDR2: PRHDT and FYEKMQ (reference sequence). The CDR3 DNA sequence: TGTGCCAGCAGCTTAGGCCGGGGGGACAAATATGGCTACACCTTC. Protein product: CASSLGRGDKYGYTF.

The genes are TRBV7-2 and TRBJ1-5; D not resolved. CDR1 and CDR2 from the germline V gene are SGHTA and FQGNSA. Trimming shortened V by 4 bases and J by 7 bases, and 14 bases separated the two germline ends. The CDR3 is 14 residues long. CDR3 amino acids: CASSSPRRGQPQHF. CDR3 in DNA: TGTGCCAGCAGCTCACCTCGGCGGGGACAGCCCCAGCATTTT.

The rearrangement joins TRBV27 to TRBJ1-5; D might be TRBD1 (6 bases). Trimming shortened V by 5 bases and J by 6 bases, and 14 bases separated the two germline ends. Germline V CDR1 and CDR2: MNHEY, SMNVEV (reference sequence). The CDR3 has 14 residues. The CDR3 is CASSVHRVGQPQHF. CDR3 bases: TGTGCCAGCAGTGTCCACAGGGTTGGTCAGCCCCAGCATTTT.